This T cell receptor beta chain came from a study of T cell responses to AZD1222 COVID-19 vaccine (dated by TCRdb to the early 2020s). Regarding the complete study: TCR sequencing covered fewer than 250 trial participants: 207 given two doses of AZD1222 and 26 given two doses of MenACWY control vaccine. Enrollment into the trials was organized by age into subgroups of 18-55, 56-69 and 70-plus years, and those subgroups contained roughly 150, 30 and 60 TCR-sequenced participants, respectively. The research as a whole found: The 56-69-year group was small, and its depth increase did not reach significance, likely because of low power. CD4 TCRs associated with the vaccine covered the entire spike protein, and the dominant responses were in regions 160-218 and 743-854. After two AZD1222 doses, spike-specific TCR breadth and depth were significantly higher than at day 0 and than in MenACWY recipients. Participants were mostly white British and included more females than males, and it was suggested by the authors that clonal diversity may have been underestimated. Because no day 14 peak-response samples were available, the repertoires could be characterized only after the peak T cell response. Reportedly, almost half of the unique spike-specific TCRs recognized epitopes lying outside the regions that are mutated in the B.1.351 and B.1.1.7 variants. Conclusions about previously exposed vaccinees are limited, since just six AZD1222 recipients were seropositive for SARS-CoV-2 at baseline.

The time point label corresponds to: about 28 days (+/-7) after the second vaccine dose. AZD1222 recipients given second doses at about 4 weeks or at about 12 weeks were pooled, since spike-specific TCR depth and breadth were not found to differ between the two schedules. Samples from vaccinated people were obtained from the UK trials COV001 and COV002, which included a single-blind randomized controlled phase 2/3 trial of AZD1222 (ChAdOx1 nCoV-19) in healthy adults. Trial participant PBMC samples were collected at day 0 and day 28 after the second dose for TCRbeta chain sequencing. The CDR3 regions of human TCRbeta chains were analyzed by immunosequencing. Regarding the original processing steps: TCRs in the repertoires were matched against a reference library of SARS-CoV-2-specific TCRs that had been generated with the MIRA antigen-specificity platform. Breadth meant the fraction of unique TCRs that were SARS-CoV-2-associated, whereas depth meant the fraction of total T cells that were SARS-CoV-2-associated. Using the MIRA data, every spike-specific TCR was mapped to the spike region that the TCR reacted to and assigned to either a CD4 or a CD8 class. Log10-transformed breadth and depth values were compared by one-way ANOVA with Sidak's multiple comparisons tests. TCRdb obtained this table from immuneACCESS and retained in-frame rearrangements with V and J assigned. These tables miss some clones; where compared with another copy, unresolved V genes account for less than half of the shortfall, and the remainder is unexplained. Clone size and the V and J calls come from that table; the DNA yielded D and trimming. In this sample the table shows about 81,000 clones, approximately 90% of which occur a single time. Jointly, the top ten make up 6.5% to 9.5% of the sample.

The trim is 10 bases for V and 6 bases for J, with a gap of 19 bases between the germline ends. The CDR3 contains 14 residues, cysteine and phenylalanine counted. This entry keeps only the CDR3 DNA: 42 bases, framed from base 1. The CDR1 and CDR2 encoded by the germline V gene (reference sequence) are WNHNN and SYGVQD. Comments on this clone: What this receptor recognizes is not known. No base quality values were provided; no much bigger clone lies one nucleotide off.

This sequence originates from an adult who received the AZD1222 COVID-19 vaccine. The material sequenced was peripheral blood, taken 28 days after the second AZD1222 dose. Here the chain combines TRBV10-1 and TRBJ2-1, with the D gene uncertain. The CDR3 reads CATQGGSTSNEQFF. The bases are TGCGCCACCCAAGGTGGGTCCACCAGCAATGAGCAGTTCTTC.